This T cell receptor beta chain was sequenced for a study of PD-1 blockade in classical Hodgkin lymphoma. Time point specified: newly diagnosed, previously untreated cHL patient sample. The CD8+ T cells came from thawed PBMCs through magnetic negative selection. For comparison, PBMCs from newly diagnosed, untreated classical Hodgkin lymphoma were used. Clones were sequenced by immunoSEQ multiplex PCR, and TCRdb holds only the in-frame ones, with some missing. The sample has just over 14,000 clones; approximately 91% are singletons. A note on this clone: What it recognizes is unknown.

General study points: As was reported, newly diagnosed patients showed lower baseline TCR diversity than healthy donors did.

The V gene's germline CDR1 is MDHEN and CDR2 SYDVKM. Trimming shortened V by 3 bases and J by 4 bases, and 24 bases separated the two germline ends. There are 18 residues in the CDR3. This chain links TRBV28 with TRBJ1-2, with a weak D call TRBD1 (5 bases). Specimen: CD8+ T cells from blood. This receptor was taken from a human donor with classical Hodgkin lymphoma. As DNA, the CDR3 is TGTGCCAGCAGTTTTTCTGATTTGGGGCGCAACGGACCCTATGGCTACACCTTC. Protein sequence: CASSFSDLGRNGPYGYTF.